Below, one T cell receptor beta chain is given with its context. The antigen is unknown. The sample belongs to a study of cytomegalovirus exposure and HLA in healthy donors. The PCR had 60 Vbeta and 13 Jbeta primers. The protocol was immunoSEQ multiplex PCR, while the TCRdb copy is restricted to in-frame clones and leaves out a portion. Among about 120,000 clones, approximately 84% were seen once, and the ten largest hold 3.5% to 4%. General study findings and limits: The only immune exposure information that was available was CMV serostatus. Most sequenced TCRs were rare (though some public TCRs occurred in many donors). Later on, analysis showed that most CMV-associated TCR beta chains appeared to be HLA-restricted. A later analysis revealed that TCR association rates differed between HLA loci, peaking at DRB1 and bottoming out at HLA-C.

This clonotype originated in a man aged 18 to 29 in good health and CMV-seropositive. Specimen: PBMCs.

The CDR3 loop reads CASSSTGRGIDYGYTF. CDR3 DNA sequence: TGTGCCAGCAGCTCTACCGGACGGGGAATAGACTATGGCTACACCTTC. The genes are TRBV7-9 and TRBJ1-2; no clear D gene. Trimming stripped 4 bases from V and 3 bases from J, with 18 bases between. This CDR3 contains 16 residues. Germline lookup yields CDR1 SEHNR and CDR2 FQNEAQ (reference sequence).